This T cell receptor (beta chain) was found in a study of PD-1 blockade in mismatch repair-deficient tumors (dated by TCRdb to 2016 to 2017). Context from the whole study: Between late 2013 and 2016, approximately 90 consecutive patients with about a dozen mismatch repair-deficient cancer types, all previously treated and progressing, were enrolled in the trial. Deep sequencing of TCR CDR3 regions was used to track tumor-associated T cell clones in peripheral blood of patients responding to PD-1 blockade.

Broad study findings and their caveats: Clones residing in the tumor, which were often undetectable in blood before treatment, expanded quickly after pembrolizumab and then contracted, generally before radiologic responses.

V ends up 4 bases short and J 0 bases short, with an unmatched junction base count of 9. Including the terminal cysteine and phenylalanine, the CDR3 comprises 17 residues. The entry retains the CDR3 DNA only, 51 bases that are in frame from base 1. For CDR1 and CDR2, the germline V gene lists SGHTS and YDEGEE. The method behind the library was the immunoSEQ multiplex PCR assay. As stored in TCRdb, this immuneACCESS dataset retains in-frame rearrangements with V and J assigned. A fraction of the clones does not appear; measured against another copy, unresolved V genes explain less than half of the discrepancy, and the remainder lacks a known reason. This sample has tens of thousands of clones in its table, and 81% of those were observed once. The top ten hold approximately 2.7% of the sample. The sample's time point label, in plain terms: peripheral blood 12 weeks after first pembrolizumab dose. Mismatch repair deficiency in every enrolled patient was established by polymerase chain reaction or immunohistochemistry. Three patients who responded to pembrolizumab therapy underwent TCR sequencing. Pembrolizumab PD-1 blockade was prospectively tested in advanced mismatch repair-deficient cancers, regardless of tissue of origin, in the phase II trial. Serial peripheral blood T cell samples were collected before and at multiple times after starting PD-1 blockade. Blood sampling times were expressed in weeks after the first pembrolizumab dose.

Concerning this clone: This receptor's antigen is unknown. Per-nucleotide qualities are absent, and no much larger clonotype sits a single base away.

The rearranged segments are TRBV5-8 and TRBJ1-5, and 8 junctional nucleotides match TRBD1. This receptor was taken from an adult with mismatch repair-deficient cancer. The sample was peripheral blood, taken 12 weeks after starting pembrolizumab. At the DNA level, the sequence is TGTGCCAGCAGCCGAATCACAGGGGGATATAGCAATCAGCCCCAGCATTTT. It translates as CASSRITGGYSNQPQHF.